This entry features one TCR beta chain sequence. This entry comes from a study of blood T cell repertoires in COVID-19. CDR3 length: 17 amino acids. The germline gives CDR1 MDHEN, CDR2 SYDVKM. The V and J ends lost 6 bases and 3 bases, in that order; junction bases with no gene match: 15. Clones were read by immunoSEQ multiplex PCR, and TCRdb kept only the in-frame ones, dropping some. The table has about 92,000 clones, around three quarters seen once; the top ten hold about 8.1%. Sequenced: peripheral blood. The chain links TRBV28 to TRBJ1-1; 8 bases align to TRBD1. This sequence originates from a man in his forties or fifties who had recovered from COVID-19. CDR3 in amino acids: CASSPVGYRGRDTEAFF. CDR3 nucleotide sequence: TGTGCCAGCAGCCCCGTCGGGTACAGGGGGAGAGACACTGAAGCTTTCTTT.